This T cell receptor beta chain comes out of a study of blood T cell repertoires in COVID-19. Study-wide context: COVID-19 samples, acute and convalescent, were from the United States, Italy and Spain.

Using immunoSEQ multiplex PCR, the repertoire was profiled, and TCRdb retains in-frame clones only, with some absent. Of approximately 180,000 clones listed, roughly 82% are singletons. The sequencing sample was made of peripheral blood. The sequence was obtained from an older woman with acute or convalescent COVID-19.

In DNA, the CDR3 is TGTGCCAGCAGTAATCTTCGCAGGGAGCAGTTCTTC. Residues: CASSNLRREQFF. This rearrangement joins TRBV6-5 to TRBJ2-1; D is unclear. The CDR3 is 12 amino acids. Deletions cut 5 bases from V and 10 bases from J, with 12 bases between. Germline lookup yields CDR1 MNHEY and CDR2 SVGAGI.